The entry that follows covers one TCR beta chain sequence. Original processing methods: From reference gene primer amplification, estimates of nucleated cell counts were derived. The repertoire was sequenced with immunoSEQ multiplex PCR; TCRdb's copy has only in-frame clones and lacks some. Clone size and V and J calls were adopted from that table, with D and trimming inferred from the DNA. The sample shows approximately 300,000 clones, approximately 86% of them seen only once. The source of the sample is a study of blood T cell repertoires in COVID-19. About the study: Some COVID-19 samples were acute and others convalescent; all came from the United States, Italy and Spain. The cDNA or gDNA used as material had been derived from T cells, B-cell-depleted T cells, or PBMCs.

The CDR3 sequence is 15 residues long. In germline, CDR1 is MDHEN, CDR2 SYDVKM. Trimming at V came to 5 bases and at J to 3 bases, leaving 6 bases not matched to a gene. The TCR originated in a woman aged 45-59 years with active or convalescent COVID-19. The genes are TRBV28 and TRBJ2-7; 11 nucleotides match TRBD2. Sequences were obtained from peripheral blood. As DNA, the CDR3 is TGTGCCAGCAGTCGACGACTAGCGGGGAACTACGAGCAGTACTTC. Its protein product is CASSRRLAGNYEQYF.